These 32 T cell receptor beta chains were sequenced from one sample in a study of blood T cell repertoires in COVID-19. Method: immunoSEQ multiplex PCR; TCRdb's copy keeps in-frame clones and lacks some. The sample lists 250,000 to 300,000 clones, roughly 90% seen once, with 1.1% in the top ten. The sequencing input was PBMCs or T cells enriched from blood (not recorded which). The receptors were gathered from a woman aged 30 to 39 who had recovered from COVID-19.

The chain recombines TRBV6-5 with TRBJ2-5, with D possibly being TRBD2 (6 bases). Between the trimmed V and J ends, which lost 6 bases and 6 bases, there was a span of 14 bases. Per the germline V gene, CDR1 is MNHEY and CDR2 is SVGAGI. The CDR3 extends over 13 amino acids. The CDR3 loop reads CASSTLAKQTQYF. DNA for the CDR3: TGTGCCAGCAGCACACTAGCTAAGCAGACCCAGTACTTC.

The rearrangement links TRBV3-1 (or the pseudogene TRBV3-2) to TRBJ2-1, with 8 bases aligning to TRBD2. The CDR3 covers 13 residues. In germline, CDR1 is LGHDT, CDR2 YNNKEL (reference sequence). With 7 bases clipped from V and 10 bases from J, the junction kept 9 bases outside the gene matches. The CDR3 here is CASISLAGREQFF. The CDR3 DNA follows: TGTGCCAGCATCTCCTTAGCGGGACGGGAGCAGTTCTTC.

The chain has TRBV7-9 and TRBJ2-5; possibly TRBD1 for D (6 bases). The CDR3 length is 14 residues. The germline V gene encodes CDR1 SEHNR and CDR2 FQNEAQ (reference sequence). Trimming removed 5 bases from V and 2 bases from J, with 12 bases in between. The CDR3 coding sequence is TGTGCCAGCAGCGCCCGGACAGTTCAAGAGACCCAGTACTTC. It yields the protein CASSARTVQETQYF.

This clone was detected only a few times. CDR3 in DNA: TGTGCCAGTAGTATCAGGGAAGAAGATACGCAGTATTTT. As protein: CASSIREEDTQYF. This chain connects TRBV19 to TRBJ2-3, with TRBD1 as a possible D gene (5 bases). V lost 3 bases and J lost 5, with 9 bases in between. Germline CDR1 is LNHDA and CDR2 is SQIVND (reference sequence). The CDR3 extends over 13 amino acids.

The V gene is TRBV27, the J gene TRBJ1-3; 7 nucleotides align to TRBD1. V lost 5 bases to trimming and J lost 1 base; unmatched junction nucleotides: 5. Germline loops: CDR1 MNHEY, CDR2 SMNVEV (reference sequence). The CDR3 extends over 15 amino acids. The CDR3 DNA reads as TGTGCCAGCAGTAGGCAGGGGGTATCTGGAAACACCATATATTTT. As protein: CASSRQGVSGNTIYF.

V gene TRBV5-1 combines with J gene TRBJ2-3; 9 nucleotides align to TRBD1. V dropped 0 bases and J dropped 3; count of bases not matched to a gene: 2. The CDR3 covers 15 residues. The germline V gene encodes CDR1 SGHRS and CDR2 YFSETQ. This CDR3 is CASSLGDRVTDTQYF. The CDR3 bases are TGCGCCAGCAGCTTGGGGGACAGGGTAACAGATACGCAGTATTTT.

CDR3 amino acids: CASSFWDSVSYEQYF. Here the CDR3 DNA reads TGTGCCAGCAGTTTTTGGGACAGCGTCTCCTACGAGCAGTACTTC. The V gene is TRBV28, the J gene TRBJ2-7; TRBD1 matches at 7 bases. Germline trimming cut 3 bases from V and 0 bases from J; bases unmatched to any gene: 5. Germline V lookup: CDR1 MDHEN, CDR2 SYDVKM. The CDR3 has 15 amino acids. The variable domain in full, completed from reference TRBV28 and TRBJ2-7, reads DVKVTQSSRYLVKRTGEKVFLECVQDMDHENMFWYRQDPGLGLRLIYFSYDVKMKEKGDIPEGYSVSREKKERFSLILESASTNQTSMYLCASSFWDSVSYEQYFGPGTRLTVT.

V gene TRBV27 combines with J gene TRBJ2-1; 11 bases are shared with TRBD2. Losses at the gene ends were 6 bases for V and 3 bases for J; bases not matched to a gene: 1. CDR1 and CDR2 from the germline V gene are MNHEY and SMNVEV (reference sequence). The CDR3 covers 14 residues. This chain's CDR3 is CASRTSGSYNEQFF. The CDR3 DNA follows: TGTGCCAGCAGAACTAGCGGGAGCTACAATGAGCAGTTCTTC.

V gene TRBV28 combines with J gene TRBJ1-5; D may be TRBD1 (6 bases). The V end was cut by 6 bases, the J end by 0 bases, with 27 bases between. Germline V gene sequence: CDR1 MDHEN, CDR2 SYDVKM. The CDR3 is 20 residues long. The CDR3 bases are TGTGCCAGCAGCCCTTACGTCTCCAGGGGTGGCCTTTATAGCAATCAGCCCCAGCATTTT. Amino acids: CASSPYVSRGGLYSNQPQHF.

The chain carries TRBV6-5 and TRBJ2-1, with 10 bases identical to TRBD2. Trimming took 4 bases from V and 9 from J; bases not matched to a gene: 9. This CDR3 has 15 amino acids. Germline-derived CDR1 and CDR2 are MNHEY and SVGAGI. The CDR3 bases are TGTGCCAGCAGTTTTCTAGCGGGAGTTGTAGGTGAGCAGTTCTTC. It translates to CASSFLAGVVGEQFF.

V is TRBV4-1 and J is TRBJ2-1, with TRBD2 identical over 10 bases. There are 18 residues in the CDR3. Germline values: CDR1 MGHRA, CDR2 YSYEKL. The V and J ends lost 2 bases and 6 bases, in that order; junction bases with no gene match: 13. The CDR3 reads CASSQSFLAGVGANEQFF. CDR3 in DNA: TGCGCCAGCAGCCAATCTTTTCTAGCGGGAGTGGGGGCCAATGAGCAGTTCTTC.

This clone was detected ten times or more. This rearrangement joins TRBV6-1 to TRBJ2-2; 8 positions agree with TRBD2. The CDR3 has 14 residues. From germline, CDR1 is MNHNS and CDR2 SASEGT. V was clipped by 3 bases and J by 5 bases; unmatched bases: 2. CDR3 sequence (DNA): TGTGCCAGCAGTGAGCGGGGGGAGACCGGGGAGCTGTTTTTT. Amino acids: CASSERGETGELFF.

This clone was detected ten times or more. The genes are TRBV12-3 or TRBV12-4 and TRBJ1-6, with D possibly matching TRBD1 (6 bases). V gave up 9 bases and J gave up 7 bases, with 13 bases separating them. The CDR3 runs to 13 residues. Written as DNA, the CDR3 is TGTGCCAGTCTCCGGGACATAAATTCACCCCTCCACTTT. It is translated as CASLRDINSPLHF.

The gene calls are TRBV6-5 and TRBJ2-1; D not resolved. The CDR3 runs to 13 residues. Per the germline V gene, CDR1 is MNHEY and CDR2 is SVGAGI. The V end was cut by 5 bases, the J end by 1 base, with 6 bases between. The CDR3 DNA follows: TGTGCCAGCAGTCTAACTTCCTACAATGAGCAGTTCTTC. It specifies CASSLTSYNEQFF.

The chain uses TRBV27 and TRBJ1-1, with 7 bases fitting TRBD1. The V and J ends lost 6 bases and 1 base, in that order; junction bases with no gene match: 8. CDR1 and CDR2 (germline): MNHEY, SMNVEV (reference sequence). CDR3 size: 15 residues. The CDR3 bases are TGTGCCAGCAGACCCAGACAGGGCTGGAACACTGAAGCTTTCTTT. Translation: CASRPRQGWNTEAFF.

The chain joins TRBV9 to TRBJ2-5; D is ambiguous. The CDR3 covers 15 residues. The V end lost 0 bases, the J end lost 2 bases, and 11 bases lay between the germline ends. CDR1 SGDLS and CDR2 YYNGEE come from the germline V gene. The CDR3 region has the DNA TGTGCCAGCAGCGTAGAAGTGTCCCTACAAGAGACCCAGTACTTC. Protein: CASSVEVSLQETQYF.

The rearrangement uses TRBV28 and TRBJ1-2; D gene unclear. Germline values: CDR1 MDHEN, CDR2 SYDVKM. The CDR3 sequence is 13 residues long. The V and J ends lost 6 bases and 6 bases respectively, with 14 bases between them. The CDR3 protein is CASSWRGRNGYTF. The CDR3 bases are TGTGCCAGCAGCTGGCGGGGAAGGAATGGCTACACCTTC.

The chain uses TRBV18 and TRBJ1-4; TRBD1 agrees at 9 bases. Trimming at V came to 3 bases and at J to 6 bases, leaving 5 bases not matched to a gene. Germline V gives CDR1 KGHSH, CDR2 LQKENI. The length of the CDR3 is 15 residues. The CDR3 bases are TGTGCCAGCTCACCCGTTGACAGGGGGGATGAAAAACTGTTTTTT. Protein product: CASSPVDRGDEKLFF.

The CDR3 bases are TGTGCCAGCAGTTTACCGGGGGGGACAGCAGGAAGGAACACTGAAGCTTTCTTT. This codes for CASSLPGGTAGRNTEAFF. The chain employs TRBV28 and TRBJ1-1, with 7 bases lining up with TRBD1. V lost 2 bases and J lost 1; bases outside the gene matches: 13. Germline-derived CDR1 and CDR2 are MDHEN and SYDVKM. The CDR3 has 18 amino acids.

Here the CDR3 reads CASSVGGEYSYNSPLHF. DNA for the CDR3: TGTGCCAGCAGCGTAGGGGGGGAGTACTCCTATAATTCACCCCTCCACTTT. The chain has TRBV9 and TRBJ1-6; D possibly corresponds to TRBD1 (5 bases). Germline CDR1 and CDR2: SGDLS and YYNGEE. The CDR3 extends over 17 amino acids. V gave up 0 bases and J gave up 0 bases, with 10 bases separating them.

Only a few counts were recorded for this clone. This rearrangement joins TRBV7-9 to TRBJ2-7; D may be TRBD2 (5 bases). V was trimmed by 4 bases and J by 3 bases, leaving 19 bases between them. The germline V gene has CDR1 SEHNR and CDR2 FQNEAQ (reference sequence). This CDR3 has 16 amino acids. The CDR3 nucleotides read TGTGCCAGCAGCTCAGTCGGAAGAGAGGGAGACTACGAGCAGTACTTC. It encodes CASSSVGREGDYEQYF.

The CDR3 region is CSVEHTGQNYEQYF. CDR3 nucleotide sequence: TGCAGCGTTGAACATACGGGACAAAACTACGAGCAGTACTTC. V is TRBV29-1 and J is TRBJ2-7; D might be TRBD1 (6 bases). The V gene's germline CDR1 is SQVTM and CDR2 ANQGSEA. V lost 2 bases, J lost 3 bases, and 14 bases lay in between. The CDR3 covers 14 residues.

The chain is built from TRBV10-3 and TRBJ2-5, with D possibly matching TRBD2 (6 bases). The V end was cut by 2 bases, the J end by 2 bases, with 9 bases between. The CDR3 extends over 14 amino acids. Germline V lookup: CDR1 ENHRY, CDR2 SYGVKD. The DNA for the CDR3 is TGTGCCATCAGTGAGCCTAGCGTTCAAGAGACCCAGTACTTC. Translation gives CAISEPSVQETQYF.

Remarks on this clone: One end of the junction varies from germline; a read error may be responsible. The chain joins TRBV7-7 to TRBJ2-5, with TRBD2 as a possible D gene (5 bases). Germline-derived CDR1 and CDR2 are SSHAT and FNYEAQ (reference sequence). CDR3 length: 15 amino acids. CDR3 loop: CASSLYSRGQETQYF. Here the CDR3 DNA reads TGTGCTAGCAGCTTGTACTCACGGGGCCAAGAGACCCAGTACTTC.

The chain uses TRBV7-9 and TRBJ1-1, with TRBD1 as a possible D gene (6 bases). The CDR3 sequence is 14 residues long. The germline V and J ends were trimmed by 3 bases and 7 bases, with 15 bases remaining between them. Germline CDR1 and CDR2: SEHNR and FQNEAQ (reference sequence). This chain's CDR3 is CASSFTGKSGEAFF. The CDR3 DNA is TGTGCCAGCAGCTTCACAGGGAAGAGTGGTGAAGCTTTCTTT. Using reference TRBV7-9 and TRBJ1-1 for the parts outside the CDR3, the full variable domain is DTGVSQNPRHKITKRGQNVTFRCDPISEHNRLYWYRQTLGQGPEFLTYFQNEAQLEKSRLLSDRFSAERPKGSFSTLEIQRTEQGDSAMYLCASSFTGKSGEAFFGQGTRLTVV.

J is TRBJ2-5 and V is TRBV5-1, with D tentatively TRBD2 (6 bases). From germline, CDR1 is SGHRS and CDR2 YFSETQ. CDR3 length: 14 amino acids. V gave up 5 bases and J gave up 4 bases, with 15 bases separating them. The CDR3 is CASRTTSLGETQYF. DNA for the CDR3: TGCGCCAGCAGGACAACTAGCCTCGGAGAGACCCAGTACTTC.

This clone was recorded a few times. The V gene is TRBV28, the J gene TRBJ2-1; 12 bases are shared with TRBD2. Germline trimming cut 3 bases from V and 8 bases from J; bases unmatched to any gene: 2. The CDR3 is 14 residues long. CDR1 is MDHEN and CDR2 is SYDVKM in the germline V gene. This CDR3 is CASSLTSGRYEQFF. For the CDR3, the DNA is TGTGCCAGCAGTTTGACTAGCGGGAGATATGAGCAGTTCTTC.

The J gene is TRBJ2-6, the V gene TRBV5-4, with 7 positions matching TRBD1. Germline CDR1 and CDR2: SGHNT and YYREEE (reference sequence). Germline trimming cut 5 bases from V and 1 base from J; bases unmatched to any gene: 12. The CDR3 covers 18 residues. CDR3 sequence: CASSRWTGEDSGANVLTF. The CDR3 DNA reads as TGTGCCAGCAGTCGCTGGACAGGCGAAGATTCTGGGGCCAACGTCCTGACTTTC.

The V call is TRBV7-2, the J call TRBJ2-7; TRBD1 agrees at 7 bases. Trimming at V came to 3 bases and at J to 0 bases, leaving 5 bases not matched to a gene. Per germline, CDR1 SGHTA and CDR2 FQGNSA. The CDR3 is 15 residues long. The chain's CDR3 is CASSLRGGHSYEQYF. In nucleotides, the CDR3 is TGTGCCAGCAGCTTGAGAGGGGGCCACTCCTACGAGCAGTACTTC.

The genes are TRBV5-1 and TRBJ1-5; no definite D call. The V end was cut by 0 bases, the J end by 2 bases, with 9 bases between. The CDR3 has 15 amino acids. CDR1 is SGHRS, CDR2 YFSETQ, per germline. The CDR3 loop is CASSLGHRGNQPQHF. DNA for the CDR3: TGCGCCAGCAGCTTGGGGCACCGGGGCAATCAGCCCCAGCATTTT.

This clone was picked up a small number of times. The chain links TRBV5-6 to TRBJ2-5, with a weak D call TRBD1 (5 bases). The CDR3 loop spans 13 amino acids. Germline-derived CDR1 and CDR2 are SGHDT and YYEEEE. Trimming took 3 bases from V and 0 from J, leaving 6 bases between them. CDR3 in amino acids: CASSSTDQETQYF. DNA of the CDR3: TGTGCCAGCAGCTCGACAGACCAAGAGACCCAGTACTTC.

The chain combines TRBV28 with TRBJ1-3; D unresolved. The V end was cut by 1 base, the J end by 1 base, with 14 bases between. The CDR3 loop spans 17 amino acids. CDR1 MDHEN and CDR2 SYDVKM come from the germline V gene. The CDR3 here is CASSLYYTGSSGNTIYF. As DNA, the CDR3 is TGTGCCAGCAGTTTATATTATACGGGATCGTCTGGAAACACCATATATTTT. The full variable domain, its missing parts supplied by reference TRBV28 and TRBJ1-3, is DVKVTQSSRYLVKRTGEKVFLECVQDMDHENMFWYRQDPGLGLRLIYFSYDVKMKEKGDIPEGYSVSREKKERFSLILESASTNQTSMYLCASSLYYTGSSGNTIYFGEGSWLTVV.